One sample yielded the 5 T cell receptor beta chains listed below, sequenced in a study of T cells in Graves' hyperthyroidism and ophthalmopathy. Researchers took RNA transcripts and amplified the TCR beta CDR3 regions from them. Initially, a first-round RT-PCR of the TCR CDR3 employed the HTBI primer set. TCRdb processed the multiplex PCR reads anew with MiXCR; each CDR3 protein has one entry. The data show 360,000 or so distinct CDR3 sequences, with approximately 19% seen just once and 3% to 4% held by the top ten. Sequencing was performed on blood. The receptors derive from a young woman with Graves' hyperthyroidism.

This clonotype has ten or more counts. The J gene is TRBJ1-1, the V gene TRBV7-2; D unresolved. This CDR3 has 11 amino acids. The V gene lost 7 bases and the J gene lost 5 bases, with 8 bases spanning the gap. In germline, CDR1 is SGHTA, CDR2 FQGNSA. The CDR3 spells CASTLTTEAFF. The CDR3 DNA sequence: TGTGCCAGCACTCTAACAACTGAAGCTTTCTTT.

The genes are TRBV6-1 and TRBJ1-1; TRBD1 is a possible D gene (6 bases). V gave up 4 bases and J gave up 4 bases, with 13 bases separating them. The CDR3 has 14 residues. Per germline, CDR1 MNHNS and CDR2 SASEGT. CDR3 amino acids: CASSASGASTEAFF. As DNA, the CDR3 is TGTGCCAGCAGTGCCTCGGGGGCGAGCACTGAAGCTTTCTTT.

This clonotype has at least ten counts. The chain joins TRBV29-1 to TRBJ2-5; D may match TRBD1 or TRBD2 (6 bases each). Trimming left V 7 bases short and J 4 bases short, with 13 bases between. The CDR3 is made up of 12 amino acids. Germline assignment: CDR1 SQVTM and CDR2 ANQGSEA. Here the CDR3 reads CSGEGGGETQYF. CDR3 sequence (DNA): TGCAGCGGGGAAGGGGGAGGAGAGACCCAGTACTTC. Supplemented by reference TRBV29-1 and TRBJ2-5, the full variable domain reads SAVISQKPSRDICQRGTSLTIQCQVDSQVTMMFWYRQQPGQSLTLIATANQGSEATYESGFVIDKFPISRPNLTFSTLTVSNMSPEDSSIYLCSGEGGGETQYFGPGTRLLVL.

This clonotype was picked up many times. This chain's CDR3 is CASRFRDTAFYEQYF. For the CDR3, the DNA is TGTGCCAGCAGATTCCGGGACACGGCCTTTTACGAGCAGTACTTC. The chain has TRBV28 and TRBJ2-7, with D perhaps TRBD1 (6 bases). Trimming stripped 6 bases from V and 4 bases from J, with 19 bases between. In germline, CDR1 is MDHEN, CDR2 SYDVKM. This CDR3 region has 15 residues. The entire variable domain, with the rest obtained from reference TRBV28 and TRBJ2-7, is as follows: DVKVTQSSRYLVKRTGEKVFLECVQDMDHENMFWYRQDPGLGLRLIYFSYDVKMKEKGDIPEGYSVSREKKERFSLILESASTNQTSMYLCASRFRDTAFYEQYFGPGTRLTVT.

This clonotype was picked up many times. The V call is TRBV12-3 or TRBV12-4, the J call TRBJ2-7, with D possibly being TRBD1 (6 bases). The CDR3 spans 14 residues. The V end lost 3 bases, the J end lost 1 base, and 10 bases lay between the germline ends. CDR3 nucleotide sequence: TGTGCCAGCAGTTTCCAGGGGTTGTCCTACGAGCAGTACTTC. This translates into CASSFQGLSYEQYF.